The clone carrying this T cell receptor (beta chain) has only one observation. The source of the sample is a study of blood T cell repertoires in COVID-19. Study details: PBMCs, B-cell-depleted T cells, or T cells were the source of the cDNA or gDNA that made up the material.

Participant reports of clinical history set cohort assignment. The germline CDR1 and CDR2 sequences are SGHTA and FQGTGA. The length of the CDR3 is 13 residues. V shed 2 bases and J shed 7 bases, with 11 bases lying between them. Study processing details: The assay estimated nucleated cells by amplifying reference gene primers. This table comes from immunoSEQ multiplex PCR, and its TCRdb copy is limited to in-frame clones, with some not included. The DNA was the basis for D and trimming; V, J and clone size are from that table. The sample has under 400,000 clones, 88% seen once. The clonotype originates from a woman aged 25 to 45 who had been exposed to COVID-19. The chain combines TRBV7-3 with TRBJ1-2; tentatively, D is TRBD1 (5 bases). The sample comprised PBMCs or T cells enriched from blood (not recorded which). The CDR3 bases are TGTGCCAGCAGCTTAGGCCCGGGGGTTGGCTACACCTTC. Its protein is CASSLGPGVGYTF.